This TCR beta chain is drawn from a study of shared clonotypes between healthy human individuals. Using immunoSEQ multiplex PCR, the repertoire was profiled, and TCRdb retains in-frame clones only, with some absent. In the table there are some 2 million clones, 85% to 95% of which are singletons. Germline values: CDR1 SEHNR, CDR2 FQNEAQ (reference sequence). Deletions cut 4 bases from V and 6 bases from J, with 12 bases between. This CDR3 spans 13 amino acids. V and J are TRBV7-9 and TRBJ1-1; D is undetermined. The clonotype was recovered from a man aged 18 to 30 in good health. Sequenced sample: naive CD4+ T cells sorted from blood. The subset: CD45RA+ positively selected. The CDR3: CASSYDGKAEAFF. The DNA for the CDR3 is TGTGCCAGCAGCTATGATGGTAAGGCTGAAGCTTTCTTT.